Presented here are 11 T cell receptor beta chains from one specimen sequenced in a study of graft-versus-host responses after intestinal transplantation. The assay was immunoSEQ multiplex PCR, and TCRdb's table has in-frame clones only and misses some. Among some 90,000 clones listed, 85% to 90% were seen once. Antigens for these TCRs are unknown. The sequencing here drew on unstimulated CD4+ T cells sorted from spleen or lymph node cells, taken before intestinal transplant. Receptor source: a human donor who received an intestinal transplant.

J is TRBJ1-2 and V is TRBV19; 12 nucleotides match TRBD1. Looked up from germline, CDR1 is LNHDA and CDR2 is SQIVND (reference sequence). This CDR3 has 17 amino acids. V was pared by 4 bases and J by 2 bases, with 8 bases of the junction left unmatched. The chain's CDR3 is CASSSPGTGGRNYGYTF. CDR3 coding DNA: TGTGCCAGTAGTAGCCCCGGGACAGGGGGCCGCAACTATGGCTACACCTTC.

The V and J genes are TRBV5-6 and TRBJ1-2; 7 positions agree with TRBD1. The CDR3 sequence is 14 residues long. J lost 4 bases, V lost 0 bases, and 3 bases had no gene match. The germline V gene encodes CDR1 SGHDT and CDR2 YYEEEE. The CDR3 region has the DNA TGTGCCAGCAGCTTGGACAGGGGAAGCTATGGCTACACCTTC. Protein product: CASSLDRGSYGYTF.

The rearrangement links TRBV7-2 to TRBJ2-5; D perhaps matches TRBD2 (6 bases). Germline CDR1 reads SGHTA; CDR2 reads FQGNSA. Trimming removed 5 bases at V and 5 bases at J, with 9 bases between. This CDR3 is built from 12 residues. The CDR3 loop is CASSPGRETQYF. CDR3 in DNA: TGTGCCAGCAGCCCGGGGAGGGAGACCCAGTACTTC. Filled out from reference TRBV7-2 and TRBJ2-5, the complete variable domain reads GAGVSQSPSNKVTEKGKDVELRCDPISGHTALYWYRQSLGQGLEFLIYFQGNSAPDKSGLPSDRFSAERTGGSVSTLTIQRTQQEDSAVYLCASSPGRETQYFGPGTRLLVL.

The chain couples TRBV10-3 to TRBJ2-3, with TRBD2 matching over 12 bases. V lost 10 bases and J lost 5; bases outside the gene matches: 7. Germline V gene sequence: CDR1 ENHRY, CDR2 SYGVKD. The CDR3 contains 14 residues. CDR3 amino acids: CASRTSGAGDTQYF. Here the CDR3 DNA reads TGTGCCAGCAGGACTAGCGGGGCCGGAGATACGCAGTATTTT.

This rearrangement joins TRBV7-2 to TRBJ1-2, with D hard to call. The germline V gene has CDR1 SGHTA and CDR2 FQGNSA. The CDR3 length is 13 residues. V was clipped by 5 bases and J by 8 bases, with 15 bases between them. For the CDR3, the DNA is TGTGCCAGCAGCACCGAGGCGGTCAGCGGCTACACCTTC. Translation: CASSTEAVSGYTF.

The chain couples TRBV18 to TRBJ2-6, with D possibly being TRBD2 (6 bases). Germline CDR1 KGHSH, CDR2 LQKENI. The CDR3 has 17 residues. Between the trimmed V and J ends, which lost 1 base and 1 base, there was a span of 11 bases. For the CDR3, the DNA is TGTGCCAGCTCACCACTCGTCGGGGGTTCTGGGGCCAACGTCCTGACTTTC. Translation: CASSPLVGGSGANVLTF.

The chain recombines TRBV7-2 with TRBJ2-5; a possible D gene is TRBD2 (7 bases). V lost 2 bases and J 5 bases, leaving 15 bases between the germline ends. The CDR3 extends over 15 amino acids. Germline V gene lookup returns CDR1 SGHTA and CDR2 FQGNSA. The CDR3 loop is CASSLFGGPGETQYF. The CDR3 bases are TGTGCCAGCAGCTTATTCGGGGGGCCCGGGGAGACCCAGTACTTC.

This sequence joins TRBV5-1 and TRBJ2-3, with 8 bases aligning to TRBD1. Germline loops: CDR1 SGHRS, CDR2 YFSETQ. V was pared by 1 base and J by 1 base, with 11 bases of the junction left unmatched. The CDR3 extends over 18 amino acids. The CDR3 DNA reads as TGCGCCAGCAGCTTGAATGGACAGGGTTTGGGGGGCACAGATACGCAGTATTTT. Residues: CASSLNGQGLGGTDTQYF.

The chain links TRBV5-1 to TRBJ2-1; the D gene is possibly TRBD1 (5 bases). With 2 bases removed from V and 5 bases from J, the gap between germline ends came to 8 bases. Germline-derived CDR1 and CDR2 are SGHRS and YFSETQ. The CDR3 has 13 residues. CDR3 nucleotides: TGCGCCAGCAGCTTCGCCAGGGACAATGAGCAGTTCTTC. This translates into CASSFARDNEQFF.

This chain connects TRBV4-2 to TRBJ2-2; TRBD2 matches 14 bases. J gave up 2 bases and V 7 bases, and 9 bases lay outside the gene matches. Germline lookup yields CDR1 LGHNA and CDR2 YNFKEQ. CDR3 length: 18 amino acids. The CDR3 protein is CASTQGLAGVVNTGELFF. DNA for the CDR3: TGTGCCAGCACCCAGGGACTAGCGGGGGTCGTAAACACCGGGGAGCTGTTTTTT.

J is TRBJ2-7 and V is TRBV5-1; no clear D gene. The CDR3 has 15 amino acids. Germline loops: CDR1 SGHRS, CDR2 YFSETQ. V dropped 0 bases and J dropped 1 base, with 11 bases sitting between them. CDR3 DNA: TGCGCCAGCAGCTTGGCCCTTCCCAGTTCCTACGAGCAGTACTTC. This sequence encodes CASSLALPSSYEQYF.